These 9 T cell receptor beta chains were sequenced from one sample in a study of identical twins (TCRdb year 2016). The library came from 5' RACE. TCRdb names Illumina HiSeq 2000 as the instrument used. In-frame beta chains were kept once TCRdb had trimmed the public reads at Q25 with fastp and called clones with MiXCR. Merged by CDR3 protein, the rows form single entries marked with the most common genes and DNA. A total of hundreds of thousands of distinct CDR3 sequences appear in this sample, about 20% of them only once. The ten biggest clones cover around 14% of the sample. These data were also filed under a second study, of T cells expressing NK-cell markers.

The sample comprised PBMCs. Receptors were obtained from a woman aged 18-29 years in good health.

V and J are TRBV12-3 or TRBV12-4 and TRBJ1-5; 8 positions agree with TRBD1. The V segment lost 5 bases and the J segment 6 bases; nucleotides outside the gene matches: 15. The CDR3 length is 17 residues. The CDR3 loop reads CASSRRDRRVGGQPQHF. The CDR3 nucleotides read TGTGCCAGCAGTCGAAGGGACAGGAGGGTAGGTGGTCAGCCCCAGCATTTT.

This clonotype has a single count. The chain uses TRBV12-3 or TRBV12-4 and TRBJ2-5, with TRBD1 matching over 10 bases. The V gene end was trimmed by 5 bases and the J gene end by 4 bases; junction bases not matched to a gene: 7. This CDR3 contains 15 residues. As DNA, the CDR3 is TGTGCCAGCAGTACCCGGACAGGGGGGTCAGAGACCCAGTACTTC. This encodes CASSTRTGGSETQYF.

The chain is built from TRBV4-3 and TRBJ2-4, with D uncertain. The CDR3 is made up of 12 amino acids. The ends were cut back, 0 bases at V and 7 bases at J, with 4 bases in the middle. Germline CDR1 and CDR2: LGHNA and YSLEER. The CDR3 loop is CASSQDPNIQYF. Written as DNA, the CDR3 is TGCGCCAGCAGCCAAGATCCCAACATTCAGTACTTC.

The rearrangement links TRBV2 to TRBJ2-1; 11 bases are a match to TRBD1. The trim removed 6 bases at V and 7 bases at J, leaving 8 bases unmatched. The CDR3 covers 15 residues. Germline V CDR1 and CDR2: SNHLY, FYNNEI. The chain's CDR3 is CASSDGTGGRNEQFF. As DNA, the CDR3 is TGTGCCAGCAGCGATGGGACAGGGGGAAGGAATGAGCAGTTCTTC.

This clonotype has just a few counts. This chain links TRBV7-8 with TRBJ2-3, with D unclear. The CDR3 is 15 residues long. Trimming took off 6 bases at V and 4 bases at J, with 17 bases between the two ends. Germline values: CDR1 SGHVS, CDR2 FQNEAQ. The CDR3 DNA sequence: TGTGCCAGCAGGCATAGAAGGTTCGCCCCAGATACGCAGTATTTT. Translation gives CASRHRRFAPDTQYF.

This sequence joins TRBV3-1 and TRBJ2-1; 9 bases match TRBD2. Germline lookup yields CDR1 LGHDT and CDR2 YNNKEL (reference sequence). V gave up 4 bases and J gave up 7 bases; unmatched junction bases: 8. The CDR3 sequence is 15 residues long. The DNA of the CDR3 is TGTGCCAGCAGCCTTGGACGCGGGGGGGGAAATGAGCAGTTCTTC. The encoded protein is CASSLGRGGGNEQFF.

This clonotype was counted a few times. The rearrangement joins TRBV12-3 or TRBV12-4 to TRBJ2-1, with TRBD2 identical over 12 bases. V shed 3 bases and J 10 bases; nucleotides not matched to a gene: 7. The CDR3 contains 15 residues. The CDR3 region is CASSLGLAGGWEQFF. The CDR3 DNA reads as TGTGCCAGCAGTTTGGGGCTAGCGGGGGGGTGGGAGCAGTTCTTC.

This clonotype has a handful of counts. The chain links TRBV7-9 to TRBJ1-1; the D is unclear. V was cut by 7 bases and J by 4 bases, with 7 bases left in between. This CDR3 contains 11 residues. Per the germline V gene, CDR1 is SEHNR and CDR2 is FQNEAQ (reference sequence). The CDR3 DNA reads TGTGCCAGCACATGGGGCACTGAAGCTTTCTTT. This translates into CASTWGTEAFF.

V gene TRBV11-2 combines with J gene TRBJ1-1; D remains unclear. CDR3 size: 12 residues. The V gene lost 8 bases and the J gene lost 0 bases, with 7 bases spanning the gap. Per germline, CDR1 SGHAT and CDR2 FQNNGV. The CDR3 coding sequence is TGTGCCAGCCGCCTCATGAACACTGAAGCTTTCTTT. It translates to CASRLMNTEAFF. Variable domain in full (rest from reference TRBV11-2 and TRBJ1-1): EAGVAQSPRYKIIEKRQSVAFWCNPISGHATLYWYQQILGQGPKLLIQFQNNGVVDDSQLPKDRFSAERLKGVDSTLKIQPAKLEDSAVYLCASRLMNTEAFFGQGTRLTVV.